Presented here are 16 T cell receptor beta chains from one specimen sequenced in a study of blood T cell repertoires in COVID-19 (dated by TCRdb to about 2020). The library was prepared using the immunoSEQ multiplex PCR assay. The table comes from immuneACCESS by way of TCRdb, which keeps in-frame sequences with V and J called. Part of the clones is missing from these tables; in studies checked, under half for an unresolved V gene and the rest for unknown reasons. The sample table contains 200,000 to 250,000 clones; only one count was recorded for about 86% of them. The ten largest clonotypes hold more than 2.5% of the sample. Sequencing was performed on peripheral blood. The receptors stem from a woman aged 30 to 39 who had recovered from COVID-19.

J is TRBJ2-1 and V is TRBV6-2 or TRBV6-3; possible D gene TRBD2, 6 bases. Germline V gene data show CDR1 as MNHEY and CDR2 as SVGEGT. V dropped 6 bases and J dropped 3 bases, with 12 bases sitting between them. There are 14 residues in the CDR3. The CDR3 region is CASSRGTGYNEQFF. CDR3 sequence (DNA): TGTGCCAGCAGCCGCGGGACTGGCTACAATGAGCAGTTCTTC.

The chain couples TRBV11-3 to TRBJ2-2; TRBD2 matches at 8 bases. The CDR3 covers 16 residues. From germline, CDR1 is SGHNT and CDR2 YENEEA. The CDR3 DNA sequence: TGTGCTAGTTCCAAAGCGGGGGAAATAAACACCGGGGAGCTGTTTTTT. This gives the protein CASSKAGEINTGELFF.

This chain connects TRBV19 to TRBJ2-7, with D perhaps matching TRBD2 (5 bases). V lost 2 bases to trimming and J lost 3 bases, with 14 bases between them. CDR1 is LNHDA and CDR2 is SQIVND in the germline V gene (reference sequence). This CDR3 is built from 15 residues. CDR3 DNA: TGTGCCAGTAGTATAAGTGCGGACTCCTACTACGAGCAGTACTTC. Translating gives CASSISADSYYEQYF.

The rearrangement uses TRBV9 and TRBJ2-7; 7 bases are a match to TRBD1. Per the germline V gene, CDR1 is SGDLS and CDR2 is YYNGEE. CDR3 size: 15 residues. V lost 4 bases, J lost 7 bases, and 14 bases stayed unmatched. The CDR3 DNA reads TGTGCCAGCAGCCCGGGACAGTCCCCAGGTATAGAGCAGTACTTC. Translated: CASSPGQSPGIEQYF.

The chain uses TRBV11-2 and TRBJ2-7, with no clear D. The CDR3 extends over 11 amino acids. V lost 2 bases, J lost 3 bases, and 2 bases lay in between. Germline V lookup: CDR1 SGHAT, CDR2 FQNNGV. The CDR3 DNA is TGTGCCAGCAGCTTACGCTACGAGCAGTACTTC. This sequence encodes CASSLRYEQYF.

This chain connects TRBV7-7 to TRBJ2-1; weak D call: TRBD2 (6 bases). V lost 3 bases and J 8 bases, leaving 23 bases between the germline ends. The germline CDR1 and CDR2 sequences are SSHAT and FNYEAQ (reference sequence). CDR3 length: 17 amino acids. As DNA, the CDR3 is TGTGCCAGCAGCTTCCGATGGACGACTAGAGCACGCGATGAGCAGTTCTTC. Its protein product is CASSFRWTTRARDEQFF.

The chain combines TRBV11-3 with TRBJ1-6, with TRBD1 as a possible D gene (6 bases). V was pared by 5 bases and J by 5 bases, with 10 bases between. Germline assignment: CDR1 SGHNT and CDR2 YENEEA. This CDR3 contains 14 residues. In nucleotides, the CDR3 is TGTGCCAGCAGCGCCAGGGGACATAATTCACCCCTCCACTTT. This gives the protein CASSARGHNSPLHF. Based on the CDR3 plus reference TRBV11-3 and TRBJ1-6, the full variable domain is EAGVVQSPRYKIIEKKQPVAFWCNPISGHNTLYWYLQNLGQGPELLIRYENEEAVDDSQLPKDRFSAERLKGVDSTLKIQPAELGDSAVYLCASSARGHNSPLHFGNGTRLTVT.

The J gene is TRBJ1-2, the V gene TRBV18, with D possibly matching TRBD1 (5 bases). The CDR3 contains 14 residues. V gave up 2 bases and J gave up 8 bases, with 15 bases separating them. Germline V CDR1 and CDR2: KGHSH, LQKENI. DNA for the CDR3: TGTGCCAGCTCACCATCACAACCAGGGCTAGGCTACACCTTC. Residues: CASSPSQPGLGYTF.

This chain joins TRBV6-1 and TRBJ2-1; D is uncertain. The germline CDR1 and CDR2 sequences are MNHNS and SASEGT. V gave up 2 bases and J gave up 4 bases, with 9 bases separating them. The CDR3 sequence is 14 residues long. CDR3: CASSELGLYNEQFF. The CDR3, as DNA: TGTGCCAGCAGTGAACTTGGCCTTTACAATGAGCAGTTCTTC.

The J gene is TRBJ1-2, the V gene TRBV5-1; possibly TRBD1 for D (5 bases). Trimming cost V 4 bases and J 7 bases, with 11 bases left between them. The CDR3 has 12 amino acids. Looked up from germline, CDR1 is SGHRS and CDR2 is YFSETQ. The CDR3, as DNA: TGCGCCAGCAGCCAAGGACATAGTGGCTACACCTTC. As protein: CASSQGHSGYTF.

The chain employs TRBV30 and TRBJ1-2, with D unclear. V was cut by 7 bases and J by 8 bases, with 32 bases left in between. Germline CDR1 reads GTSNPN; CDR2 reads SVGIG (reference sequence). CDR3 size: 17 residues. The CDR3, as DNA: TGTGCCTCAAGGGTTGGTGGTCAAGCGGCAGTCTCGGGAGGCTACACCTTC. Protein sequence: CASRVGGQAAVSGGYTF.

The CDR3 coding sequence is TGTGCCAGCAGCGGACAGGCGGGGATAGGCTACACCTTC. Its protein is CASSGQAGIGYTF. The rearrangement joins TRBV12-3 or TRBV12-4 to TRBJ1-2; TRBD1 aligns across 7 bases. V lost 6 bases and J lost 8; bases outside the gene matches: 9. This CDR3 spans 13 amino acids.

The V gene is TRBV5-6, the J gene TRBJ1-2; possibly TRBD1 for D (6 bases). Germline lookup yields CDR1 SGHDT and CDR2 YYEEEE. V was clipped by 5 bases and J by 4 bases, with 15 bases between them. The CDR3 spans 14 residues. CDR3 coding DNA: TGTGCCAGCAGTTCCGCCGGGACAATCTATGGCTACACCTTC. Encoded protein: CASSSAGTIYGYTF.

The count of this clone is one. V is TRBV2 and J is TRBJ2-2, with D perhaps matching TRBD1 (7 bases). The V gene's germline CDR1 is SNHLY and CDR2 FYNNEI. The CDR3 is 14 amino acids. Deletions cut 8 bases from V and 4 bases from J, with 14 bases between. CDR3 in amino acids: CASRAGGGTGELFF. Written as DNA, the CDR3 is TGTGCCAGCCGGGCAGGGGGAGGCACCGGGGAGCTGTTTTTT.

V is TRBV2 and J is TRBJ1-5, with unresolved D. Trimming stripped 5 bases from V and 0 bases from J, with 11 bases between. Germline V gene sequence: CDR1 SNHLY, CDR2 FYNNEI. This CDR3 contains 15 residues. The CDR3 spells CASSLDTYSNQPQHF. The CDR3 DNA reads TGTGCCAGCAGTCTCGACACCTATAGCAATCAGCCCCAGCATTTT. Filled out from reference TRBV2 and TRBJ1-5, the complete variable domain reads EPEVTQTPSHQVTQMGQEVILRCVPISNHLYFYWYRQILGQKVEFLVSFYNNEISEKSEIFDDQFSVERPDGSNFTLKIRSTKLEDSAMYFCASSLDTYSNQPQHFGDGTRLSIL.

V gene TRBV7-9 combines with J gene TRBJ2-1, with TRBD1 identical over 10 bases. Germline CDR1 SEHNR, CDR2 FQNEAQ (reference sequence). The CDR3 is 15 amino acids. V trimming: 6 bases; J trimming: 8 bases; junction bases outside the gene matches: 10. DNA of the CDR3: TGTGCCAGCAGGCCTCCATGGACAGGGGGAGATGAGCAGTTCTTC. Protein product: CASRPPWTGGDEQFF.